These 13 T cell receptor beta chains were all obtained from the same sample, sequenced in a study of cytomegalovirus exposure and HLA in healthy donors. Amplification used 60 Vbeta primers and 13 Jbeta primers. Data came from immunoSEQ multiplex PCR; TCRdb stores just in-frame clones and leaves some out. The table has 75,000 to 100,000 clones, about two thirds seen once; the top ten hold more than 7%. Sequenced: PBMCs. Receptor source: a man aged 60-69 years in good health and CMV-seronegative.

The DNA of the CDR3 is TGCGCCAGCAGCTTGGCGCCGGGAGATATTTGGAACTACGAGCAGTACTTC. Translating it yields CASSLAPGDIWNYEQYF. This chain joins TRBV5-1 and TRBJ2-7; possible D gene TRBD2, 6 bases. The V end lost 0 bases, the J end lost 3 bases, and 19 bases lay between the germline ends. The CDR3 extends over 17 amino acids. The germline gives CDR1 SGHRS, CDR2 YFSETQ.

The rearrangement links TRBV5-1 to TRBJ2-1, with TRBD2 identical over 13 bases. Germline V gene data show CDR1 as SGHRS and CDR2 as YFSETQ. This CDR3 is built from 15 residues. The V segment lost 7 bases and the J segment 5 bases; nucleotides outside the gene matches: 6. The CDR3 sequence is CASGPGLAGNNEQFF. The CDR3 DNA follows: TGCGCCAGCGGACCGGGACTAGCGGGGAACAATGAGCAGTTCTTC.

The chain couples TRBV5-1 to TRBJ1-4; TRBD1 matches 8 bases. There are 15 residues in the CDR3. The V gene end was trimmed by 1 base and the J gene end by 10 bases; junction bases not matched to a gene: 9. Germline V gives CDR1 SGHRS, CDR2 YFSETQ. The CDR3 DNA is TGCGCCAGCAGCTTGACCGGGACAGGTGGTGGAAAACTGTTTTTT. It codes for CASSLTGTGGGKLFF.

The chain carries TRBV7-2 and TRBJ1-6, with D maybe TRBD1 (6 bases). The V and J ends lost 5 bases and 8 bases respectively, with 10 bases between them. CDR3 size: 13 residues. CDR1 is SGHTA, CDR2 FQGNSA, per germline. The CDR3 region is CASSDRPDSPLHF. The CDR3 bases are TGTGCCAGCAGCGACAGGCCGGATTCACCCCTCCACTTT.

In this sample, this clone turned up a few times. The chain has TRBV5-4 and TRBJ2-5; 8 bases line up with TRBD1. The CDR3 is made up of 14 amino acids. Germline CDR1 reads SGHNT; CDR2 reads YYREEE (reference sequence). The J segment lost 7 bases and the V segment lost 4 bases, leaving 9 bases of the junction unmatched. In DNA, the CDR3 is TGTGCCAGCAGCCAAGGACAGGGCCTTTGGACCCAGTACTTC. Protein sequence: CASSQGQGLWTQYF.

The genes are TRBV18 and TRBJ1-1; D is perhaps TRBD1 (6 bases). The germline V gene has CDR1 KGHSH and CDR2 LQKENI. The V end was cut by 4 bases, the J end by 0 bases, with 9 bases between. The CDR3 has 14 amino acids. The CDR3 loop is CASSRDTLNTEAFF. CDR3 coding DNA: TGTGCCAGCTCACGGGACACCTTGAACACTGAAGCTTTCTTT.

The chain uses TRBV5-5 and TRBJ2-3; 13 nucleotides line up with TRBD2. Germline CDR1 and CDR2: SGHKS and YYEKEE (reference sequence). V lost 4 bases, J lost 0 bases, and 8 bases stayed unmatched. CDR3 length equals 18 residues. CDR3: CASSGTWGLAGSTDTQYF. The CDR3 bases are TGTGCCAGCAGCGGGACATGGGGACTAGCGGGAAGCACAGATACGCAGTATTTT.

This chain uses TRBV27 with TRBJ2-6; D is undetermined. This CDR3 region has 16 residues. CDR1 is MNHEY, CDR2 SMNVEV, per germline (reference sequence). Deletions cut 5 bases from V and 4 bases from J, with 15 bases between. This CDR3 is CASSPGEISGANVLTF. CDR3 sequence (DNA): TGTGCCAGCAGTCCGGGTGAAATCTCGGGGGCCAACGTCCTGACTTTC.

The table lists this clone with many counts. This chain links TRBV6-1 with TRBJ2-7; weak D call: TRBD2 (7 bases). The CDR3 loop spans 14 amino acids. With 0 bases removed from V and 8 bases from J, the gap between germline ends came to 14 bases. CDR1 is MNHNS and CDR2 is SASEGT in the germline V gene. In DNA form, the CDR3 reads TGTGCCAGCAGTGAAGCGGGAGGGGGGGATAAGCAGTACTTC. Its translation: CASSEAGGGDKQYF.

The CDR3 reads CASSDGVRGTEAFF. The CDR3 nucleotides read TGTGCCAGCAGTGATGGGGTGCGGGGCACTGAAGCTTTCTTT. The rearrangement uses TRBV2 and TRBJ1-1; no clear D gene. The CDR3 has 14 residues. CDR1 is SNHLY, CDR2 FYNNEI, per germline. V shed 3 bases and J shed 4 bases, with 12 bases lying between them.

As to this clone: The same CDR3 also results from other DNA sequences found in this sample. V usage is TRBV7-2 and J usage is TRBJ1-5; 7 nucleotides agree with TRBD1. This CDR3 is 16 amino acids long. V was pared by 5 bases and J by 3 bases, with 10 bases of the junction left unmatched. Germline V gene data show CDR1 as SGHTA and CDR2 as FQGNSA. In DNA, the CDR3 is TGTGCCAGCAGCCCCCAGACAGGGAGAGCCAATCAGCCCCAGCATTTT. Translated, it gives CASSPQTGRANQPQHF.

The rearrangement uses TRBV11-2 and TRBJ1-1; D gene uncertain. The V end was cut by 6 bases, the J end by 3 bases, with 5 bases between. Looked up from germline, CDR1 is SGHAT and CDR2 is FQNNGV. This CDR3 is 11 amino acids long. The chain's CDR3 is CASSLYTEAFF. The CDR3 DNA reads TGTGCCAGCAGTCTCTACACTGAAGCTTTCTTT.

The rearrangement links TRBV7-9 to TRBJ2-1; a weak D match, TRBD1 (5 bases). Deletions cut 1 base from V and 12 bases from J, with 10 bases between. The CDR3 consists of 12 residues. CDR1 is SEHNR, CDR2 FQNEAQ, per germline (reference sequence). CDR3 DNA: TGTGCCAGCAGCTTAGATCAGGGCGCGCAGTTCTTC. It yields the protein CASSLDQGAQFF. Combining the CDR3 with reference TRBV7-9 and TRBJ2-1 gives the whole variable domain DTGVSQNPRHKITKRGQNVTFRCDPISEHNRLYWYRQTLGQGPEFLTYFQNEAQLEKSRLLSDRFSAERPKGSFSTLEIQRTEQGDSAMYLCASSLDQGAQFFGPGTRLTVL.